A single sample gave rise to the 5 T cell receptor beta chains below, sequenced in a study of T cell responses to AZD1222 COVID-19 vaccine. Data came from immunoSEQ multiplex PCR; TCRdb stores just in-frame clones and leaves some out. Of 90,000 to 100,000 clones in the sample, nearly 90% are singletons; the top ten hold under 3.5%. This sample comprised peripheral blood, obtained on day 0 of AZD1222 vaccination. Every receptor here comes from an adult in good health.

DNA of the CDR3: TGTGCCAGTAAACTTATGCCTAATGAAAAACTGTTTTTT. It yields the protein CASKLMPNEKLFF. The chain joins TRBV19 to TRBJ1-4; D gene ambiguous. V was clipped by 7 bases and J by 3 bases, with 9 bases between them. The CDR3 totals 13 residues. Per germline, CDR1 LNHDA and CDR2 SQIVND (reference sequence).

The V and J genes are TRBV6-5 and TRBJ2-6; no firm D call. Germline CDR1 and CDR2: MNHEY and SVGAGI. Trimming stripped 0 bases from V and 0 bases from J, with 6 bases between. The CDR3 spans 16 residues. As DNA, the CDR3 is TGTGCCAGCAGTTACTCAGGAAACTCTGGGGCCAACGTCCTGACTTTC. It yields the protein CASSYSGNSGANVLTF.

J is TRBJ1-5 and V is TRBV9; D is possibly TRBD1 (6 bases). The V end was cut by 4 bases, the J end by 9 bases, with 17 bases between. Germline V CDR1 and CDR2: SGDLS, YYNGEE. The CDR3 has 14 amino acids. For the CDR3, the DNA is TGTGCCAGCAGCCCGGGGGCAGCTCGTGGGCCCCAGCATTTT. Translated, it gives CASSPGAARGPQHF. The full variable domain, rest sourced from reference TRBV9 and TRBJ1-5, is DSGVTQTPKHLITATGQRVTLRCSPRSGDLSVYWYQQSLDQGLQFLIQYYNGEERAKGNILERFSAQQFPDLHSELNLSSLELGDSALYFCASSPGAARGPQHFGDGTRLSIL.

This chain uses TRBV6-5 with TRBJ2-1, with TRBD2 matching over 10 bases. This CDR3 is 13 amino acids long. CDR1 and CDR2 (germline): MNHEY, SVGAGI. With 7 bases clipped from V and 6 bases from J, the junction kept 3 bases outside the gene matches. CDR3 in amino acids: CASTLAGGNEQFF. In nucleotides, the CDR3 is TGTGCCAGCACCTTAGCGGGAGGCAATGAGCAGTTCTTC.

J is TRBJ2-2 and V is TRBV6-2 or TRBV6-3; D assignment may be TRBD1 or TRBD2 (6 bases each). Looked up from germline, CDR1 is MNHEY and CDR2 is SVGEGT. The CDR3 contains 17 residues. V lost 5 bases and J lost 4, with 20 bases in between. The CDR3 region is CASSKGGRHRGTGELFF. The DNA for the CDR3 is TGTGCCAGCAGTAAAGGGGGGCGCCACCGGGGCACCGGGGAGCTGTTTTTT.